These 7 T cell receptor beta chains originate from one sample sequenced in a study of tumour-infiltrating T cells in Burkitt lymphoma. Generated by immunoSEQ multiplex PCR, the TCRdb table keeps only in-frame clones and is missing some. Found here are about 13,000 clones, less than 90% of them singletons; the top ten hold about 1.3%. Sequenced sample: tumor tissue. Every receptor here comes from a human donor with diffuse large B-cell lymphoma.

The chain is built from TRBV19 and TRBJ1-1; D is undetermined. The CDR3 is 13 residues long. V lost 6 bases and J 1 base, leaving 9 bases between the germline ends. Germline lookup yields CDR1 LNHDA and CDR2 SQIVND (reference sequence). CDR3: CASSHGRNTEAFF. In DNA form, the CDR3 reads TGTGCCAGTAGCCACGGACGGAACACTGAAGCTTTCTTT.

The CDR3 DNA reads as TGTGCCAGCCGGACAGAAAGGGACACTGAAGCTTTCTTT. Its protein product is CASRTERDTEAFF. This chain links TRBV2 with TRBJ1-1; weak D call: TRBD1 (6 bases). The CDR3 sequence is 13 residues long. Germline V gives CDR1 SNHLY, CDR2 FYNNEI. The germline V and J ends were trimmed by 8 bases and 3 bases, with 13 bases remaining between them.

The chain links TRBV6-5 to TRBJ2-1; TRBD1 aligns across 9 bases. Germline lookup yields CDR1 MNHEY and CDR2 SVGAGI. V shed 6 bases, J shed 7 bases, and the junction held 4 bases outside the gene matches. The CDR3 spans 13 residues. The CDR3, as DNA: TGTGCCAGCAGCGACAGGGGGGGAAATGAGCAGTTCTTC. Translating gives CASSDRGGNEQFF.

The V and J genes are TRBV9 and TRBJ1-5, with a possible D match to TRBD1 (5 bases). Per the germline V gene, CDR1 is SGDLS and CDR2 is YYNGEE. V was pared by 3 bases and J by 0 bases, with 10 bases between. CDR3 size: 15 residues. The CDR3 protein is CASSASGGSNQPQHF. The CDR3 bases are TGTGCCAGCAGCGCTTCCGGGGGTAGCAATCAGCCCCAGCATTTT. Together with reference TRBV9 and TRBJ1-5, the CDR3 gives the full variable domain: DSGVTQTPKHLITATGQRVTLRCSPRSGDLSVYWYQQSLDQGLQFLIQYYNGEERAKGNILERFSAQQFPDLHSELNLSSLELGDSALYFCASSASGGSNQPQHFGDGTRLSIL.

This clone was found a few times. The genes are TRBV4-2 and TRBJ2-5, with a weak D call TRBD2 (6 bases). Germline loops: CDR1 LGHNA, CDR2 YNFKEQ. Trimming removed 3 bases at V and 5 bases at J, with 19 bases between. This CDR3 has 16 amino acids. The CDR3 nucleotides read TGTGCCAGCAGCCATAATACGGGGGACTTAGGGGAGACCCAGTACTTC. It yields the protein CASSHNTGDLGETQYF.

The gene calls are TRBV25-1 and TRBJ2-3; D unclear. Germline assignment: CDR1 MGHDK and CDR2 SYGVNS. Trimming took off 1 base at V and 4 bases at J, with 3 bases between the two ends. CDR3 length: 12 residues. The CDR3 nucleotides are TGTGCCAGCAGTGAATTCCCAGATACGCAGTATTTT. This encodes CASSEFPDTQYF.

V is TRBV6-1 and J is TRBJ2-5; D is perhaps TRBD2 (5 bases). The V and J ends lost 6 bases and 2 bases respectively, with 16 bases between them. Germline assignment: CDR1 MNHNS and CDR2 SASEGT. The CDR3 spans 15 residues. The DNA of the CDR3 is TGTGCCAGCAGCGACCGAGGGTTTAGACAAGAGACCCAGTACTTC. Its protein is CASSDRGFRQETQYF.